This T cell receptor (beta chain) was recovered during a study of blood T cell repertoires in COVID-19. Looking at the study overall: COVID-19 samples collected from the United States, Italy and Spain covered acute and convalescent phases.

Clones were sequenced by immunoSEQ multiplex PCR, and TCRdb holds only the in-frame ones, with some missing. The sample lists about 160,000 clones; 85% to 95% were seen once. This clone appeared once. CDR1 and CDR2 from the germline V gene are SGHDN and FVKESK. This CDR3 region has 14 residues. Trimming shortened V by 4 bases and J by 2 bases, and 9 bases separated the two germline ends. The specimen sequenced was peripheral blood. The clonotype originates from a woman between 50 and 59 years old with acute or convalescent COVID-19. The V gene is TRBV14, the J gene TRBJ1-3; the D is unclear. In DNA, the CDR3 is TGTGCCAGCAGCCCCACAGTGGCTGGAAACACCATATATTTT. This translates into CASSPTVAGNTIYF.